This T cell receptor (beta chain) stems from a study of shared clonotypes between healthy human individuals. Study summary: CD4 naive and CD4 memory each took three plates per donor, while CD8 naive took two and CD8 memory one. Whole-study findings and limits: Sequencing depth was expected to influence donor clonotype sharing.

Replicate PCRs from sorted subsets contained approximately 190 ng DNA, which is around 30,000 T cell genomes. In the original workflow: From ImmunoSEQ came sequences covering only the junction and carrying no quality scores, so filtering differed. Here immunoSEQ multiplex PCR was the method, and the copy in TCRdb shows in-frame clones only, minus some. D and trimming come from the DNA, and the V and J calls and clone size come from that table. The sample includes some 1,900,000 clones, approximately 94% seen only once; the top ten take roughly 1.2%. This CDR3 region has 15 residues. CDR1 is MNHEY, CDR2 SVGAGI, per germline. Trimming stripped 2 bases from V and 4 bases from J, with 14 bases between. It was CD45RO-negative cells, positively selected for CCR7, that made up naive CD8 cells, with terminally differentiated effector memory CD45RA+ cells excluded. This clone showed up just once. Its antigen remains unidentified.

The sequenced sample consisted of naive CD8+ T cells sorted from blood. The clonotype was recovered from a man aged 18-30 years in good health. The chain couples TRBV6-5 to TRBJ1-1; the D gene is possibly TRBD1 (5 bases). The CDR3 DNA follows: TGTGCCAGCAGTTACAATGGGGCGTTGGGCACTGAAGCTTTCTTT. It is translated as CASSYNGALGTEAFF.